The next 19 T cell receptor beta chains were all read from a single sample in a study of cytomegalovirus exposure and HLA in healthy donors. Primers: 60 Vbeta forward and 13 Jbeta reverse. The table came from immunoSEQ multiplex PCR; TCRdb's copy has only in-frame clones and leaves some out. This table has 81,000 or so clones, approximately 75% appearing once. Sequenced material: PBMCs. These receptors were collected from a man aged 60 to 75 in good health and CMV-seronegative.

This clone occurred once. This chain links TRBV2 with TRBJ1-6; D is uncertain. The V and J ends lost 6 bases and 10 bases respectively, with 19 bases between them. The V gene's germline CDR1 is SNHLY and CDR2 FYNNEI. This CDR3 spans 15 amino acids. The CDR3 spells CASRKEVLRDSPLHF. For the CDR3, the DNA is TGTGCCAGCAGGAAAGAGGTGCTACGAGACTCACCCCTCCACTTT.

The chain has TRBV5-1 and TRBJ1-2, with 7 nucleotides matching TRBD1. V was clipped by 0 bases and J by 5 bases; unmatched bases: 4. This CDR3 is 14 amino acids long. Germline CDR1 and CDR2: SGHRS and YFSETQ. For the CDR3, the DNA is TGCGCCAGCAGCTTGGTAACAGGGGAGTATGGCTACACCTTC. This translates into CASSLVTGEYGYTF.

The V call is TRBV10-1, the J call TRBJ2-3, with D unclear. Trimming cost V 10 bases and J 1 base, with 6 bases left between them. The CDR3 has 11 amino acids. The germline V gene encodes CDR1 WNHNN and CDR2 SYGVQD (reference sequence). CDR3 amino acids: CATAGTDTQYF. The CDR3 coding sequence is TGCGCCACCGCGGGCACAGATACGCAGTATTTT.

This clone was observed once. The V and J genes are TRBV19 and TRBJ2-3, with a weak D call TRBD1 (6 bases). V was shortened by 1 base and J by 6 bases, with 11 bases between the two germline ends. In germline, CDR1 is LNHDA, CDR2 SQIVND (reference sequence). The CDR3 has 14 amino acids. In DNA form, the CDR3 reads TGTGCCAGTAGTATAGGGCAGGGGTTCGATACGCAGTATTTT. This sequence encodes CASSIGQGFDTQYF.

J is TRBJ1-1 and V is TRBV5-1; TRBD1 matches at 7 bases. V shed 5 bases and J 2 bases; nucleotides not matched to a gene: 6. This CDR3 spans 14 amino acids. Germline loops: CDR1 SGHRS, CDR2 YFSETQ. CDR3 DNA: TGCGCCAGCAGGGAGGGGGCGATAAACACTGAAGCTTTCTTT. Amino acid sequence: CASREGAINTEAFF. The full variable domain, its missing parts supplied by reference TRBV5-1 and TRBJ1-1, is KAGVTQTPRYLIKTRGQQVTLSCSPISGHRSVSWYQQTPGQGLQFLFEYFSETQRNKGNFPGRFSGRQFSNSRSEMNVSTLELGDSALYLCASREGAINTEAFFGQGTRLTVV.

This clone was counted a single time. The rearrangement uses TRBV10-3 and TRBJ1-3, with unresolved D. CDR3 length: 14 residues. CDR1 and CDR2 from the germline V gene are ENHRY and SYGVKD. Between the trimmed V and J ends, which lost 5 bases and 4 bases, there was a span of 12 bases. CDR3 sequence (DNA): TGTGCCATCAGTTCCTTGGCTCGAGGAAACACCATATATTTT. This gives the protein CAISSLARGNTIYF.

The CDR3: CASSTRQGSYNEQFF. The CDR3 nucleotides read TGTGCCAGCAGCACGCGACAGGGATCCTACAATGAGCAGTTCTTC. This chain joins TRBV7-8 and TRBJ2-1; 7 bases agree with TRBD1. This CDR3 is 15 amino acids long. In germline, CDR1 is SGHVS, CDR2 FQNEAQ. With 5 bases clipped from V and 1 base from J, the junction kept 5 bases outside the gene matches.

The CDR3 here is CSVEGGNDQPQHF. The CDR3, as DNA: TGCAGCGTTGAGGGAGGGAACGACCAGCCCCAGCATTTT. V gene TRBV29-1 combines with J gene TRBJ1-5; D call uncertain. Trimming took off 3 bases at V and 7 bases at J, with 13 bases between the two ends. The germline V gene encodes CDR1 SQVTM and CDR2 ANQGSEA. The length of the CDR3 is 13 residues. Based on the CDR3 plus reference TRBV29-1 and TRBJ1-5, the full variable domain is SAVISQKPSRDICQRGTSLTIQCQVDSQVTMMFWYRQQPGQSLTLIATANQGSEATYESGFVIDKFPISRPNLTFSTLTVSNMSPEDSSIYLCSVEGGNDQPQHFGDGTRLSIL.

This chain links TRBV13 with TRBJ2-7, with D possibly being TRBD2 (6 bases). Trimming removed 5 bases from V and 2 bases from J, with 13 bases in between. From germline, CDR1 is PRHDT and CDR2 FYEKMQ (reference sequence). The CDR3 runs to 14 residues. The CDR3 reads CASSPQGLPYEQYF. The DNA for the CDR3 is TGTGCCAGCAGCCCCCAGGGACTTCCCTACGAGCAGTACTTC.

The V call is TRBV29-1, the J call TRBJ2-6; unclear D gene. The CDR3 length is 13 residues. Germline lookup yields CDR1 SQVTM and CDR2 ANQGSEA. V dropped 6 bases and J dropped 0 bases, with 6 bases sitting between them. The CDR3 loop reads CSVTFSGANVLTF. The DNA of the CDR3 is TGCAGCGTGACTTTCTCTGGGGCCAACGTCCTGACTTTC.

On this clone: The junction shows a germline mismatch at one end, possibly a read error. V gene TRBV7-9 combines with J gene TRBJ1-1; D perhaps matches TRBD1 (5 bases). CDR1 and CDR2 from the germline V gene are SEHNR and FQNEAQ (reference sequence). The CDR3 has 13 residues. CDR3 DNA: TGTTCCAGCACCACGGGGGGGAACACTGAAGCTTTCTTT. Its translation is CSSTTGGNTEAFF.

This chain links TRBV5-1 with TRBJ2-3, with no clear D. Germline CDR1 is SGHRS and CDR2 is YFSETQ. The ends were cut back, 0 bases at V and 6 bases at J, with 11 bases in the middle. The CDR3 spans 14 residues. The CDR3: CASSLGGRADTQYF. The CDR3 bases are TGCGCCAGCAGCTTGGGCGGTCGTGCGGATACGCAGTATTTT.

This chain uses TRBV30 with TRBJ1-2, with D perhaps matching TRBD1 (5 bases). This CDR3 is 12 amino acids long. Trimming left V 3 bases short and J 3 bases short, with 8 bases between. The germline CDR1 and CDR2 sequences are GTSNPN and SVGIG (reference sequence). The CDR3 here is CAWSGGDYGYTF. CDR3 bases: TGTGCCTGGAGCGGGGGGGACTATGGCTACACCTTC.

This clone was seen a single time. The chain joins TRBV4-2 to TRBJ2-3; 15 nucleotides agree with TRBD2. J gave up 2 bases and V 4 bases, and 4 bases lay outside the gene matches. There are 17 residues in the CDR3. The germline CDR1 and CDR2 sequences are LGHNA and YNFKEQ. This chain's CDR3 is CASSRTSGGDHTDTQYF. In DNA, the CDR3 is TGTGCCAGCAGCCGGACTAGCGGGGGGGACCACACAGATACGCAGTATTTT.

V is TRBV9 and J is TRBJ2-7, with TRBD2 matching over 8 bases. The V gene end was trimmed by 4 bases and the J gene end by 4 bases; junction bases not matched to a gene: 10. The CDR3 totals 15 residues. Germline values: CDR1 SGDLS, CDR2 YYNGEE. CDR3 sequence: CASSFGGAGVYEQYF. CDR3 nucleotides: TGTGCCAGCAGCTTCGGGGGGGCCGGAGTTTACGAGCAGTACTTC.

CDR3 sequence reads: CASSRFPGRAGGAYNEQFF. CDR3 nucleotide sequence: TGTGCCAGCAGTCGATTTCCCGGGCGAGCGGGGGGAGCCTACAATGAGCAGTTCTTC. The chain uses TRBV27 and TRBJ2-1; 9 bases agree with TRBD2. Germline trimming cut 5 bases from V and 2 bases from J; bases unmatched to any gene: 16. The CDR3 is 19 amino acids. From germline, CDR1 is MNHEY and CDR2 SMNVEV (reference sequence).

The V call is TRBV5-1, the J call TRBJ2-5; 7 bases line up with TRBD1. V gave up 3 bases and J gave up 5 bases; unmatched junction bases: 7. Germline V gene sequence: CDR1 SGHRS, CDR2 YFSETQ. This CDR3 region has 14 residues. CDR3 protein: CASSYGTESETQYF. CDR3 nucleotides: TGCGCCAGCAGCTACGGGACAGAGTCGGAGACCCAGTACTTC.

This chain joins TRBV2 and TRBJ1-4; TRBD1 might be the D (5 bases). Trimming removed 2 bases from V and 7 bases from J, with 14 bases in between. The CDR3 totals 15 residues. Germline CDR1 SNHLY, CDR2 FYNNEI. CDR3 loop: CASSELGQGVEKLFF. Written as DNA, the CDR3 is TGTGCCAGCAGTGAATTGGGGCAGGGTGTTGAAAAACTGTTTTTT.

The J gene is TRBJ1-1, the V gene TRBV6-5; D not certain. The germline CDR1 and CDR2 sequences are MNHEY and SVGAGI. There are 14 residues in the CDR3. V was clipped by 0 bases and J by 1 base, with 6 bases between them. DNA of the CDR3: TGTGCCAGCAGTTACTCGTACGGGAACACTGAAGCTTTCTTT. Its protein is CASSYSYGNTEAFF.